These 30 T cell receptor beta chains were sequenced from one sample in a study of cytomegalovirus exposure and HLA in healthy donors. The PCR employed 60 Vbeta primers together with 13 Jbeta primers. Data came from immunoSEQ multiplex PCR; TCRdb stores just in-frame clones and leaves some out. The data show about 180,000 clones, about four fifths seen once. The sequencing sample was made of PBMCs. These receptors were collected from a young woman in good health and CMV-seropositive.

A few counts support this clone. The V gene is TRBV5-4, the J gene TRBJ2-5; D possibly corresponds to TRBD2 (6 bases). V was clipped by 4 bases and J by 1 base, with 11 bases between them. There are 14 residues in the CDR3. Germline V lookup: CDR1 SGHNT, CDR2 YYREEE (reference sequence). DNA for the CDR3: TGTGCCAGCAGCCCGATCGGGAGCCAAGAGACCCAGTACTTC. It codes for CASSPIGSQETQYF.

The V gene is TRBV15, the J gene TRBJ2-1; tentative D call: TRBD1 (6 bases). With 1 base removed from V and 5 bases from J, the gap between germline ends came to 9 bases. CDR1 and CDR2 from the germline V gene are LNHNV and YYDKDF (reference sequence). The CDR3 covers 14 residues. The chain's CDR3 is CATSRGQENNEQFF. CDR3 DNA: TGTGCCACCAGCAGAGGACAGGAGAACAATGAGCAGTTCTTC.

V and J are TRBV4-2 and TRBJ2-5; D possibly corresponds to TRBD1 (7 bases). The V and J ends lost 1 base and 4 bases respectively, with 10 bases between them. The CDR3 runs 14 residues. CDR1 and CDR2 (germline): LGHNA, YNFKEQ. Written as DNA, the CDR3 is TGTGCCAGCAGCCAAGTGGAGGGGGCAGAGACCCAGTACTTC. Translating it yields CASSQVEGAETQYF.

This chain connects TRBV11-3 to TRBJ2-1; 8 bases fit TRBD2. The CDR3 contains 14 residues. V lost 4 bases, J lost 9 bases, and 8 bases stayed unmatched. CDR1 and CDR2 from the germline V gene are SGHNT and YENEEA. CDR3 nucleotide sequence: TGTGCCAGCAGCTCCCACGGGACTAGATCTGAGCAGTTCTTC. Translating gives CASSSHGTRSEQFF.

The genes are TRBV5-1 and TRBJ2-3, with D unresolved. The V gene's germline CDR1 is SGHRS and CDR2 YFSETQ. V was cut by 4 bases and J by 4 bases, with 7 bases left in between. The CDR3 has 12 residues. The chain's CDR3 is CASSAFADTQYF. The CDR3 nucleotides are TGCGCCAGCAGCGCGTTCGCAGATACGCAGTATTTT. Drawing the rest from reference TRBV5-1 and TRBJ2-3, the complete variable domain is KAGVTQTPRYLIKTRGQQVTLSCSPISGHRSVSWYQQTPGQGLQFLFEYFSETQRNKGNFPGRFSGRQFSNSRSEMNVSTLELGDSALYLCASSAFADTQYFGPGTRLTVL.

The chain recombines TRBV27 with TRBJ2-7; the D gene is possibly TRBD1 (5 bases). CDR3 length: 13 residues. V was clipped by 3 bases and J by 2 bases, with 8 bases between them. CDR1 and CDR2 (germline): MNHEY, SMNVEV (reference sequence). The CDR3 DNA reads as TGTGCCAGCAGTTTGGGCAGGGCCTACGAGCAGTACTTC. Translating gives CASSLGRAYEQYF.

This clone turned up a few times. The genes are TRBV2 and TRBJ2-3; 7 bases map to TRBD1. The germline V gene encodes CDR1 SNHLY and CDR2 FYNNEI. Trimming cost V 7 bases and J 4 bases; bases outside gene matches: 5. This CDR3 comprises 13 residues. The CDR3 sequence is CASTGTESDTQYF. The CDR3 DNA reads TGTGCCAGCACCGGGACAGAATCAGATACGCAGTATTTT.

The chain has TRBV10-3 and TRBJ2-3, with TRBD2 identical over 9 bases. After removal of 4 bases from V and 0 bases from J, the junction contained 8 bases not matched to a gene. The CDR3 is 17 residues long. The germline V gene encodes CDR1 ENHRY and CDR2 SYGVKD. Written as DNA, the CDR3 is TGTGCCATCAGTGGTTATACTAGCGGGTTGAGCACAGATACGCAGTATTTT. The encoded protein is CAISGYTSGLSTDTQYF.

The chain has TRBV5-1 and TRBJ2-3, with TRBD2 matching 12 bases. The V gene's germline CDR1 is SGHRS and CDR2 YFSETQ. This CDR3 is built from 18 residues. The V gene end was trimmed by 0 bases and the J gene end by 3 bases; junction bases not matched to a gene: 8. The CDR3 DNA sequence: TGCGCCAGCAGCTTGGGTGTACTAGCGGGGGGAGGAACAGATACGCAGTATTTT. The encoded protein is CASSLGVLAGGGTDTQYF.

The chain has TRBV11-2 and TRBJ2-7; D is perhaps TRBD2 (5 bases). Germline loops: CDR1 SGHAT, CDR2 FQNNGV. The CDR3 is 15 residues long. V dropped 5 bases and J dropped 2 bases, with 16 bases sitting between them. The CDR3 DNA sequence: TGTGCCAGCAGCCTCCTACTCCGGGATACCTACGAGCAGTACTTC. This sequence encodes CASSLLLRDTYEQYF.

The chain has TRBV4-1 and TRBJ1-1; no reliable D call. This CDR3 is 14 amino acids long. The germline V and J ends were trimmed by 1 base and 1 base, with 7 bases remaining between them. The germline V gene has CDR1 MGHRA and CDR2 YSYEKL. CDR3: CASSQVSGNTEAFF. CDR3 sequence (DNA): TGCGCCAGCAGCCAAGTTTCGGGGAACACTGAAGCTTTCTTT.

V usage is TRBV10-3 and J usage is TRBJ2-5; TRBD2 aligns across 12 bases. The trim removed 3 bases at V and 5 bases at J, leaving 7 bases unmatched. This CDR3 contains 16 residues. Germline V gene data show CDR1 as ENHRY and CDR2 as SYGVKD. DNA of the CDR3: TGTGCCATCAGTGAAACCGGGCTAGCGGGGGGGGAGACCCAGTACTTC. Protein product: CAISETGLAGGETQYF.

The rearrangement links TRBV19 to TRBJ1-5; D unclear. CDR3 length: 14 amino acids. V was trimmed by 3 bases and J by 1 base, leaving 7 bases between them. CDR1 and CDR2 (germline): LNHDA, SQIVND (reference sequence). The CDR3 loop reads CASSIGGSNQPQHF. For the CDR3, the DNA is TGTGCCAGTAGTATCGGAGGGAGCAATCAGCCCCAGCATTTT.

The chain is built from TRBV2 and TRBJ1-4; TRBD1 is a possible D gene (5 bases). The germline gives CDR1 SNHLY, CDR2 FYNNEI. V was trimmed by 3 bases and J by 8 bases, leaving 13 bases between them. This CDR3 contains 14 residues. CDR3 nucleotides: TGTGCCAGCAGTGATGCGGGGGGAGGCGAAAAACTGTTTTTT. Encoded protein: CASSDAGGGEKLFF.

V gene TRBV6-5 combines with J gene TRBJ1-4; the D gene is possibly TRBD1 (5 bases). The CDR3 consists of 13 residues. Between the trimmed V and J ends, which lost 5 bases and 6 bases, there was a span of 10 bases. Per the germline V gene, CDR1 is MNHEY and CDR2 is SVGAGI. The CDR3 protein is CASSRGGDEKLFF. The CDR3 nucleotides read TGTGCCAGCAGTCGCGGGGGGGATGAAAAACTGTTTTTT.

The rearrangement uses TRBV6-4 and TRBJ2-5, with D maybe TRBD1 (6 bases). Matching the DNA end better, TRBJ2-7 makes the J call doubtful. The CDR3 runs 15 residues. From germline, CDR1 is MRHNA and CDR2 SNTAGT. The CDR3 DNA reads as TGTGCCAGCAGTAAGCCCGGGACAATATCCTACGAGCAGTACTTC. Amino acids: CASSKPGTISYEQYF.

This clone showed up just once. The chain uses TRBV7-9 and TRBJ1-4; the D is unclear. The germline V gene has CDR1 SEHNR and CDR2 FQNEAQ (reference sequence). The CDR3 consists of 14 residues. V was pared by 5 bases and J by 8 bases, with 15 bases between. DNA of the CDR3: TGTGCCAGCAGCCCTGCGAGCAGCGAGGAAAAACTGTTTTTT. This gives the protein CASSPASSEEKLFF.

Here the CDR3 DNA reads TGCGCCAGCAGCTCGGGACTAGCGGGGGGGGACGAGCAGTTCTTC. Encoded protein: CASSSGLAGGDEQFF. The chain links TRBV10-1 to TRBJ2-1; 16 bases are a match to TRBD2. The junction had 6 bases not matched to a gene; V was cut back by 6 bases and J by 10 bases. Germline V gene lookup returns CDR1 WNHNN and CDR2 SYGVQD (reference sequence). This CDR3 has 15 amino acids.

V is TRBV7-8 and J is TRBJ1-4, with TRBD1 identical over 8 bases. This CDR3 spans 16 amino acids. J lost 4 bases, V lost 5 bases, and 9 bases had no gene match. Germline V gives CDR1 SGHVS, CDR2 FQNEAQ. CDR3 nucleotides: TGTGCCAGCAGCAAAGACGCAGGGGGCTATAATGAAAAACTGTTTTTT. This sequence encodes CASSKDAGGYNEKLFF.

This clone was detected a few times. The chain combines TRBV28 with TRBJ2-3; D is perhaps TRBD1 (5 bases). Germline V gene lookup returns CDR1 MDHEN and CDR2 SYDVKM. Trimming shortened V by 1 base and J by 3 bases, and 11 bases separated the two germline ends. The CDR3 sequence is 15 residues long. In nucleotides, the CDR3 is TGTGCCAGCAGTTTATCCGGCAGGGAAACAGATACGCAGTATTTT. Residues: CASSLSGRETDTQYF.

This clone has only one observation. CDR3 amino acids: CASSLQGATEAFF. The CDR3 region has the DNA TGTGCCAGCAGCCTACAGGGGGCCACTGAAGCTTTCTTT. V is TRBV7-9 and J is TRBJ1-1, with TRBD1 matching 9 bases. This CDR3 has 13 amino acids. Germline assignment: CDR1 SEHNR and CDR2 FQNEAQ (reference sequence). V lost 5 bases and J lost 4; bases outside the gene matches: 2.

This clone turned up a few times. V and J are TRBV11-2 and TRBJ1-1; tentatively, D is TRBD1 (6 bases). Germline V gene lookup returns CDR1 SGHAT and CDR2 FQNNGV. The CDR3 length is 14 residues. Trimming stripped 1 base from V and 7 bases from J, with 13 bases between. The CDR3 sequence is CASSLGGGAVEAFF. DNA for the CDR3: TGTGCCAGCAGCTTAGGAGGGGGAGCCGTTGAAGCTTTCTTT. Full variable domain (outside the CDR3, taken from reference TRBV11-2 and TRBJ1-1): EAGVAQSPRYKIIEKRQSVAFWCNPISGHATLYWYQQILGQGPKLLIQFQNNGVVDDSQLPKDRFSAERLKGVDSTLKIQPAKLEDSAVYLCASSLGGGAVEAFFGQGTRLTVV.

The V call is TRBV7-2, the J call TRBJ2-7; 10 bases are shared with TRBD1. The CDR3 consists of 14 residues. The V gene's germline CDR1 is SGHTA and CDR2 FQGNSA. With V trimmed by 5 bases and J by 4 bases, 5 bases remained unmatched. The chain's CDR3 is CASSLRDRGYEQYF. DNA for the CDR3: TGTGCCAGCAGCCTACGGGACAGGGGTTACGAGCAGTACTTC.

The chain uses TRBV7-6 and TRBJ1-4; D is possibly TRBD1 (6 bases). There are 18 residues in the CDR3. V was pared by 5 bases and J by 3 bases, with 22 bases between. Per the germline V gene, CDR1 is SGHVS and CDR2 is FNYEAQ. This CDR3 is CASSPKGGGAAANEKLFF. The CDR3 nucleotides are TGTGCCAGCAGCCCGAAGGGGGGGGGAGCTGCGGCTAATGAAAAACTGTTTTTT.

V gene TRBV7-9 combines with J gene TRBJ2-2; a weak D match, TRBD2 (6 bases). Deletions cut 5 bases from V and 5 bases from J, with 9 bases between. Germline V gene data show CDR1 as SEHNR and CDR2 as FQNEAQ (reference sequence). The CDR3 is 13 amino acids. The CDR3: CASSPSETGELFF. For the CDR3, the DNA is TGTGCCAGCAGCCCTAGCGAAACCGGGGAGCTGTTTTTT.

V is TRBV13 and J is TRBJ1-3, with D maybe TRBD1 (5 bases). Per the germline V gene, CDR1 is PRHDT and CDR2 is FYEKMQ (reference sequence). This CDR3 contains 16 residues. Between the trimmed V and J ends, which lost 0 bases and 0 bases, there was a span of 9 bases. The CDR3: CASSLGGPRSGNTIYF. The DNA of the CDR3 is TGTGCCAGCAGCTTAGGGGGGCCGCGCTCTGGAAACACCATATATTTT.

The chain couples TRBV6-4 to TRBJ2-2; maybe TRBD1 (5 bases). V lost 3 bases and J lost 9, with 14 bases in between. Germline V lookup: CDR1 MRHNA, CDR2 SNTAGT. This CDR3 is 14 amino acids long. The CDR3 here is CASSETVLARELFF. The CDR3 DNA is TGTGCCAGCAGTGAGACAGTCCTCGCACGGGAGCTGTTTTTT.

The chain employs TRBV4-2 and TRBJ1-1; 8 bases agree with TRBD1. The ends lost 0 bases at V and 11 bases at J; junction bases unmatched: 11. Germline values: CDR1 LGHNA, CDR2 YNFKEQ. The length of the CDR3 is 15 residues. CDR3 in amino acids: CASSQDWGGQGGAFF. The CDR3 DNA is TGTGCCAGCAGCCAAGATTGGGGAGGACAGGGAGGGGCTTTCTTT.

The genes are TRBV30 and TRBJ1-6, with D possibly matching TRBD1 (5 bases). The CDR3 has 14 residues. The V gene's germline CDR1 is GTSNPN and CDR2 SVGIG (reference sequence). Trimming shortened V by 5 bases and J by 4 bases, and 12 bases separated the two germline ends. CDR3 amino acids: CAWALDRYNSPLHF. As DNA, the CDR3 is TGTGCCTGGGCCCTTGACAGATATAATTCACCCCTCCACTTT.

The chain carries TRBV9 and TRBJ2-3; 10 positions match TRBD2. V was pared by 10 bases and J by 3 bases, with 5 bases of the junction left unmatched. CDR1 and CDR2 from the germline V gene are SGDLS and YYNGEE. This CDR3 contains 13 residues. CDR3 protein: CAGSSGGTDTQYF. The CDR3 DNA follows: TGTGCCGGTTCTAGCGGGGGAACAGATACGCAGTATTTT.